The T cell receptor (beta chain) under discussion was sequenced for a study of blood T cell repertoires in COVID-19. Study-wide background: PBMCs, B-cell-depleted T cells, or T cells were the source of the cDNA or gDNA that made up the material.

Those enrolled in Seattle joined during active infection and were followed longitudinally afterward. As processed by the authors: Estimation of nucleated cell counts relied on the amplification of reference gene primers. The assay was immunoSEQ multiplex PCR, and TCRdb's table has in-frame clones only and misses some. The V and J calls and clone size come from that table; D and trimming were worked out from the DNA. The sample yields around 94,000 clones, roughly 92% seen once. Germline CDR1 SGHDT, CDR2 YYEEEE. The CDR3 runs 17 residues. The junction had 4 bases not matched to a gene; V was cut back by 0 bases and J by 0 bases.

The sequence came from a woman aged 45-60 years with COVID-19, enrolled during active disease. The sample taken for sequencing was peripheral blood. This chain connects TRBV5-6 to TRBJ1-5, with TRBD1 matching over 9 bases. CDR3 loop: CASSLVGQGNSNQPQHF. Written as DNA, the CDR3 is TGTGCCAGCAGCTTGGTAGGACAGGGGAATAGCAATCAGCCCCAGCATTTT.